This T cell receptor beta chain appears in the sequencing data of a study of shared clonotypes between healthy human individuals. The CDR3 length is 14 residues. Germline loops: CDR1 SGHTA, CDR2 FQGTGA. With V trimmed by 5 bases and J by 8 bases, 10 bases remained unmatched. In the naive CD8 group, cells lacked CD45RO and were positively selected for CCR7, so terminally differentiated effector memory CD45RA+ cells were left out. Sequencing was performed with immunoSEQ multiplex PCR; in TCRdb, only in-frame clones are kept and a portion is missing. The data show about 2 million clones, about 95% seen once.

J is TRBJ1-2 and V is TRBV7-3; 8 bases align to TRBD1. The sequenced sample was naive CD8+ T cells sorted from blood. This receptor was taken from a man aged 18 to 29 in good health. The CDR3 protein is CASSPGTGGGGYTF. DNA of the CDR3: TGTGCCAGCAGCCCCGGGACAGGTGGAGGCGGCTACACCTTC.